These 25 T cell receptor beta chains were sequenced from one sample in a study of blood T cell repertoires in COVID-19. Clones were sequenced by immunoSEQ multiplex PCR, and TCRdb holds only the in-frame ones, with some missing. The sample carries under 250,000 clones, around four fifths recorded once. Input material: peripheral blood. The receptors stem from a middle-aged man with active or convalescent COVID-19.

V usage is TRBV30 and J usage is TRBJ1-2; 10 bases fit TRBD1. Germline-derived CDR1 and CDR2 are GTSNPN and SVGIG (reference sequence). The trim removed 7 bases at V and 8 bases at J, leaving 10 bases unmatched. The CDR3 runs 13 residues. The CDR3 reads CASDRGLSEGYTF. For the CDR3, the DNA is TGTGCCTCTGACAGGGGGCTTTCGGAGGGCTACACCTTC.

This clone was seen a single time. The chain recombines TRBV9 with TRBJ2-5, with D maybe TRBD2 (6 bases). Trimming pared 4 bases from V and 6 bases from J, leaving 19 bases between. In germline, CDR1 is SGDLS, CDR2 YYNGEE. This CDR3 is built from 15 residues. For the CDR3, the DNA is TGTGCCAGCAGCCCCCGCGGGGAGCTAGCACAGACCCAGTACTTC. Protein: CASSPRGELAQTQYF.

The chain couples TRBV3-1 (or the pseudogene TRBV3-2) to TRBJ1-2, with TRBD1 as a possible D gene (6 bases). Germline CDR1 and CDR2: LGHDT and YNNKEL (reference sequence). The CDR3 totals 16 residues. The V end lost 3 bases, the J end lost 4 bases, and 18 bases lay between the germline ends. The CDR3 spells CASSHTTSQGSYGYTF. In DNA form, the CDR3 reads TGTGCCAGCAGCCACACCACGTCGCAGGGGTCCTATGGCTACACCTTC.

The chain joins TRBV5-6 to TRBJ2-7, with 9 positions matching TRBD1. Germline CDR1 SGHDT, CDR2 YYEEEE. V trimming: 2 bases; J trimming: 5 bases; junction bases outside the gene matches: 2. CDR3 length: 13 amino acids. The DNA for the CDR3 is TGTGCCAGCAGCTTAGGGACAGGGCACGAGCAGTACTTC. Its protein product is CASSLGTGHEQYF.

The chain has TRBV6-5 and TRBJ1-5; possibly TRBD1 for D (6 bases). Trimming left V 7 bases short and J 3 bases short, with 16 bases between. Germline V gene lookup returns CDR1 MNHEY and CDR2 SVGAGI. This CDR3 spans 15 amino acids. This CDR3 reads CASNLRGSYNQPQHF. The CDR3 DNA reads as TGTGCCAGCAACTTAAGGGGGTCTTACAATCAGCCCCAGCATTTT.

The CDR3 bases are TGTGCCAGCAGGCCCGGACAGGTAGAAAAAAAACTGTTTTTT. Protein: CASRPGQVEKKLFF. The chain couples TRBV11-2 to TRBJ1-4; 7 nucleotides line up with TRBD1. Germline CDR1 is SGHAT and CDR2 is FQNNGV. The V gene end was trimmed by 6 bases and the J gene end by 9 bases; junction bases not matched to a gene: 10. The CDR3 loop spans 14 amino acids.

This clone was found once. This chain connects TRBV19 to TRBJ2-1; the match to TRBD2 covers 13 bases. Losses at the gene ends were 7 bases for V and 7 bases for J; bases not matched to a gene: 7. The CDR3 contains 15 residues. CDR1 LNHDA and CDR2 SQIVND come from the germline V gene (reference sequence). Here the CDR3 DNA reads TGTGCCAGTATCAAAACTAGCGGGGGGGCAAATGAGCAGTTCTTC. This codes for CASIKTSGGANEQFF. Looking up the rest from reference TRBV19 and TRBJ2-1 gives the full variable domain: DGGITQSPKYLFRKEGQNVTLSCEQNLNHDAMYWYRQDPGQGLRLIYYSQIVNDFQKGDIAEGYSVSREKKESFPLTVTSAQKNPTAFYLCASIKTSGGANEQFFGPGTRLTVL.

The rearrangement links TRBV13 to TRBJ1-6, with a possible D match to TRBD1 (6 bases). The CDR3 totals 15 residues. Germline CDR1 and CDR2: PRHDT and FYEKMQ (reference sequence). V was trimmed by 3 bases and J by 8 bases, leaving 14 bases between them. The CDR3 bases are TGTGCCAGCAGCTTTGCAGGGGTCCGCCATTCACCCCTCCACTTT. It encodes CASSFAGVRHSPLHF.

The chain uses TRBV7-6 and TRBJ1-1; 10 nucleotides agree with TRBD1. This CDR3 is built from 17 residues. Germline V gene sequence: CDR1 SGHVS, CDR2 FNYEAQ. Trimming at V came to 3 bases and at J to 3 bases, leaving 10 bases not matched to a gene. As DNA, the CDR3 is TGTGCCAGCAGCTTCTTGGGGGACAGGGGAATAGACACTGAAGCTTTCTTT. As protein: CASSFLGDRGIDTEAFF.

The rearrangement links TRBV5-8 to TRBJ1-1; TRBD1 agrees at 9 bases. The germline V gene encodes CDR1 SGHTS and CDR2 YDEGEE. The CDR3 contains 14 residues. The trim removed 3 bases at V and 11 bases at J, leaving 11 bases unmatched. CDR3 sequence: CASSWDRARNSAFF. CDR3 DNA: TGTGCCAGCAGCTGGGACAGGGCACGTAATTCGGCTTTCTTT.

With regard to this clone: In the same sample, other DNA sequences code for this CDR3. The chain couples TRBV18 to TRBJ2-4; 13 positions agree with TRBD2. Germline-derived CDR1 and CDR2 are KGHSH and LQKENI. The CDR3 totals 16 residues. J gave up 4 bases and V 0 bases, and 0 bases lay outside the gene matches. The CDR3 DNA sequence: TGTGCCAGCTCACCACCGGGACTAGCGGGGAAAAACATTCAGTACTTC. Its protein product is CASSPPGLAGKNIQYF.

This clone has just one count. The chain links TRBV19 to TRBJ1-2; 7 positions match TRBD1. Germline values: CDR1 LNHDA, CDR2 SQIVND (reference sequence). The V segment lost 9 bases and the J segment 8 bases; nucleotides outside the gene matches: 9. The CDR3 covers 12 residues. The CDR3 DNA sequence: TGTGCCAGGCCAACGGGACAGAAGGGCTACACCTTC. Residues: CARPTGQKGYTF.

In this sample, this clone turned up once. This chain joins TRBV18 and TRBJ2-1, with TRBD2 matching over 13 bases. The CDR3 length is 14 residues. CDR1 is KGHSH, CDR2 LQKENI, per germline. Trimming at V came to 3 bases and at J to 16 bases, leaving 9 bases not matched to a gene. The CDR3 DNA is TGTGCCAGCTCACCGGGACTAGCGGGAAATGGTGGTTTCTTC. Encoded protein: CASSPGLAGNGGFF.

V and J are TRBV7-8 and TRBJ2-7; maybe TRBD1 (5 bases). Germline CDR1 SGHVS, CDR2 FQNEAQ. The CDR3 contains 15 residues. V was trimmed by 0 bases and J by 0 bases, leaving 9 bases between them. CDR3 sequence reads: CASSLAGASSYEQYF. The CDR3 nucleotides are TGTGCCAGCAGCTTAGCTGGGGCTAGCTCCTACGAGCAGTACTTC.

This clone was seen once. The J gene is TRBJ2-1, the V gene TRBV5-1; D remains ambiguous. The CDR3 has 12 amino acids. The V and J ends lost 4 bases and 7 bases respectively, with 9 bases between them. Germline V gene data show CDR1 as SGHRS and CDR2 as YFSETQ. As DNA, the CDR3 is TGCGCCAGCAGCGCCTTCCGGAATGAGCAGTTCTTC. This sequence encodes CASSAFRNEQFF.

The rearrangement links TRBV7-9 to TRBJ2-7, with 7 bases identical to TRBD2. CDR1 and CDR2 (germline): SEHNR, FQNEAQ (reference sequence). The trim removed 7 bases at V and 4 bases at J, leaving 7 bases unmatched. The CDR3 loop spans 13 amino acids. DNA for the CDR3: TGTGCCAGCACAACGGGGGGTAAATACGAGCAGTACTTC. It encodes CASTTGGKYEQYF.

J is TRBJ1-5 and V is TRBV25-1; 7 nucleotides agree with TRBD1. Germline V lookup: CDR1 MGHDK, CDR2 SYGVNS. Germline trimming cut 2 bases from V and 6 bases from J; bases unmatched to any gene: 4. The CDR3 covers 14 residues. Here the CDR3 DNA reads TGTGCCAGCAGTGAACGACAGGGAGTTCAGCCCCAGCATTTT. Translated: CASSERQGVQPQHF. The whole variable domain, filled in from reference TRBV25-1 and TRBJ1-5, reads EADIYQTPRYLVIGTGKKITLECSQTMGHDKMYWYQQDPGMELHLIHYSYGVNSTEKGDLSSESTVSRIRTEHFPLTLESARPSHTSQYLCASSERQGVQPQHFGDGTRLSIL.

The V and J genes are TRBV3-1 (or the pseudogene TRBV3-2) and TRBJ2-3, with TRBD2 matching over 8 bases. CDR1 LGHDT and CDR2 YNNKEL come from the germline V gene (reference sequence). The V gene end was trimmed by 0 bases and the J gene end by 0 bases; junction bases not matched to a gene: 2. The CDR3 is made up of 16 amino acids. Written as DNA, the CDR3 is TGTGCCAGCAGCCAAGATAGCGGGATAAGCACAGATACGCAGTATTTT. Translated: CASSQDSGISTDTQYF.

The DNA for the CDR3 is TGTGCCAGCAGCACTGACAGGATCGAGACCCAGTACTTC. Translation: CASSTDRIETQYF. V and J are TRBV7-6 and TRBJ2-5; possibly TRBD1 for D (6 bases). This CDR3 has 13 residues. The germline gives CDR1 SGHVS, CDR2 FNYEAQ. Trimming pared 5 bases from V and 5 bases from J, leaving 12 bases between.

This sequence joins TRBV29-1 and TRBJ1-2; the match to TRBD1 covers 7 bases. CDR3 length: 16 residues. The ends lost 0 bases at V and 4 bases at J; junction bases unmatched: 11. Germline V gene data show CDR1 as SQVTM and CDR2 as ANQGSEA. The CDR3 reads CSVEELTRGSGYGYTF. CDR3 DNA: TGCAGCGTTGAAGAACTGACCAGGGGGTCGGGCTATGGCTACACCTTC.

The chain is built from TRBV14 and TRBJ1-5; D may be TRBD1 (5 bases). Germline V CDR1 and CDR2: SGHDN, FVKESK. The CDR3 extends over 14 amino acids. The V gene lost 4 bases and the J gene lost 3 bases, with 10 bases spanning the gap. CDR3 in DNA: TGTGCCAGCAGCCGGGCGGGGCTCAATCAGCCCCAGCATTTT. This translates into CASSRAGLNQPQHF.

This clone was counted between two and nine times. The chain is built from TRBV24-1 and TRBJ1-2; 7 bases are a match to TRBD1. Germline lookup yields CDR1 KGHDR and CDR2 SFDVKD. V lost 7 bases to trimming and J lost 6 bases; unmatched junction nucleotides: 4. The CDR3 extends over 12 amino acids. DNA for the CDR3: TGTGCCACCAGCGGACAGGAGCATGGCTACACCTTC. Protein sequence: CATSGQEHGYTF.

J is TRBJ1-5 and V is TRBV19; D gene unclear. Trimming stripped 5 bases from V and 0 bases from J, with 8 bases between. Looked up from germline, CDR1 is LNHDA and CDR2 is SQIVND (reference sequence). This CDR3 is built from 14 residues. CDR3 region: CASSSGISNQPQHF. CDR3 sequence (DNA): TGTGCCAGTAGTTCAGGTATTAGCAATCAGCCCCAGCATTTT.

This chain links TRBV5-1 with TRBJ1-1; no definite D call. The V end was cut by 7 bases, the J end by 5 bases, with 12 bases between. Germline V CDR1 and CDR2: SGHRS, YFSETQ. This CDR3 is 12 amino acids long. The CDR3 DNA follows: TGCGCCAGCGGCATCGATTCGACTGAAGCTTTCTTT. Amino acids: CASGIDSTEAFF. The full variable domain, its missing parts supplied by reference TRBV5-1 and TRBJ1-1, is KAGVTQTPRYLIKTRGQQVTLSCSPISGHRSVSWYQQTPGQGLQFLFEYFSETQRNKGNFPGRFSGRQFSNSRSEMNVSTLELGDSALYLCASGIDSTEAFFGQGTRLTVV.

The rearrangement uses TRBV15 and TRBJ1-3, with D possibly being TRBD1 (5 bases). Trimming removed 0 bases from V and 4 bases from J, with 10 bases in between. This CDR3 spans 15 amino acids. From germline, CDR1 is LNHNV and CDR2 YYDKDF (reference sequence). The CDR3 DNA reads as TGTGCCACCAGCAGAGATCGGGGGTTAGGAAACACCATATATTTT. This sequence encodes CATSRDRGLGNTIYF.